These 27 T cell receptor beta chains were sequenced from one sample in a study of cytomegalovirus exposure and HLA in healthy donors. The PCR was carried out with 60 Vbeta primers and 13 Jbeta primers. Libraries were prepared by immunoSEQ multiplex PCR; TCRdb keeps only in-frame clonotypes and omits some of them. The data contain more than 150,000 clones, roughly 84% of them singletons. The sequencing input was PBMCs. These receptor sequences come from a young woman in good health and CMV-seronegative.

J is TRBJ2-6 and V is TRBV6-1; D call uncertain. Trimming left V 1 base short and J 0 bases short, with 7 bases between. There are 16 residues in the CDR3. Germline CDR1 MNHNS, CDR2 SASEGT. CDR3 in amino acids: CASSEVRSSGANVLTF. DNA for the CDR3: TGTGCCAGCAGTGAAGTTCGGAGCTCTGGGGCCAACGTCCTGACTTTC.

This clone was seen more than once but under ten times. The chain joins TRBV27 to TRBJ1-1; D may be TRBD1 (5 bases). Deletions cut 6 bases from V and 5 bases from J, with 10 bases between. CDR3 length: 12 amino acids. The V gene's germline CDR1 is MNHEY and CDR2 SMNVEV (reference sequence). In nucleotides, the CDR3 is TGTGCCAGCAGCTCTGACAGAACTGAAGCTTTCTTT. It yields the protein CASSSDRTEAFF.

The V and J genes are TRBV28 and TRBJ2-5, with D perhaps TRBD1 (6 bases). V lost 6 bases to trimming and J lost 6 bases, with 14 bases between them. This CDR3 region has 13 residues. CDR1 and CDR2 from the germline V gene are MDHEN and SYDVKM. The CDR3 reads CASSLSGVKTQYF. The CDR3 region has the DNA TGTGCCAGCAGCCTATCAGGGGTGAAGACCCAGTACTTC.

This clone has a single count. A read error may account for a junction end that differs from germline. The gene calls are TRBV7-9 and TRBJ2-1, with 7 bases that match TRBD2. Germline CDR1 reads SEHNR; CDR2 reads FQNEAQ (reference sequence). This CDR3 comprises 14 residues. The CDR3 region is CSSSYGTTGHEQFF. CDR3 sequence (DNA): TGTTCCAGCAGCTACGGGACTACAGGCCATGAGCAGTTCTTC.

The J gene is TRBJ2-1, the V gene TRBV15; TRBD2 matches at 15 bases. The CDR3 contains 19 residues. J gave up 2 bases and V 3 bases, and 8 bases lay outside the gene matches. In germline, CDR1 is LNHNV, CDR2 YYDKDF (reference sequence). CDR3 in DNA: TGTGCCACCAGCAGTCCTCCCGGGACTAGCGGGGGGACCTACAATGAGCAGTTCTTC. This encodes CATSSPPGTSGGTYNEQFF.

The chain joins TRBV6-1 to TRBJ1-1, with 7 bases identical to TRBD1. The CDR3 covers 15 residues. Losses at the gene ends were 2 bases for V and 5 bases for J; bases not matched to a gene: 8. CDR1 and CDR2 (germline): MNHNS, SASEGT. The CDR3: CASSEPRQGRTEAFF. The CDR3 bases are TGTGCCAGCAGTGAACCCCGACAGGGTAGGACTGAAGCTTTCTTT.

The V and J genes are TRBV7-9 and TRBJ1-1, with TRBD1 matching over 10 bases. The germline gives CDR1 SEHNR, CDR2 FQNEAQ (reference sequence). The CDR3 loop spans 12 amino acids. The junction had 6 bases not matched to a gene; V was cut back by 11 bases and J by 6 bases. The CDR3 is CAGLGTGAEAFF. In DNA form, the CDR3 reads TGTGCCGGACTAGGGACAGGGGCTGAAGCTTTCTTT.

The J gene is TRBJ2-5, the V gene TRBV7-2, with 12 bases identical to TRBD1. The end of the DNA fits TRBJ2-7 better, so the J call may be wrong. The V gene's germline CDR1 is SGHTA and CDR2 FQGNSA. The CDR3 sequence is 15 residues long. CDR3 DNA: TGTGCCAGCAGCCCACCCGGGACAGGGGGCAACGAGCAGTACTTC. The encoded protein is CASSPPGTGGNEQYF.

Comments on this clone: Other DNA sequences in this specimen translate into the identical CDR3. V and J are TRBV5-1 and TRBJ2-1, with 9 bases matching TRBD1. CDR3 length: 15 residues. In germline, CDR1 is SGHRS, CDR2 YFSETQ. V trimming: 4 bases; J trimming: 0 bases; junction bases outside the gene matches: 2. The CDR3 region is CASSPGQGSYNEQFF. The CDR3 coding sequence is TGCGCCAGCAGCCCGGGACAGGGCTCCTACAATGAGCAGTTCTTC.

V gene TRBV28 combines with J gene TRBJ2-7; no firm D call. This CDR3 is built from 15 residues. Germline V CDR1 and CDR2: MDHEN, SYDVKM. V shed 3 bases and J shed 1 base, with 13 bases lying between them. CDR3: CASSFGQTLSYEQYF. The CDR3 DNA sequence: TGTGCCAGCAGTTTTGGGCAGACCCTATCCTACGAGCAGTACTTC.

Note on this clone: At one boundary the junction diverges from the germline segment, which might be a read error. The rearrangement joins TRBV27 to TRBJ2-6; possibly TRBD1 for D (5 bases). CDR3 length: 18 amino acids. Germline values: CDR1 MNHEY, CDR2 SMNVEV (reference sequence). The DNA of the CDR3 is TGTGCCAGCAGTTCCCCTCAGGCGACAACCTCTGGGGCCAACGGCCTGACTTTC. This translates into CASSSPQATTSGANGLTF.

The chain recombines TRBV6-6 with TRBJ1-6; 9 nucleotides line up with TRBD1. Germline CDR1 MNHNY, CDR2 SVGAGI (reference sequence). Trimming cost V 5 bases and J 11 bases; bases outside gene matches: 7. This CDR3 contains 14 residues. CDR3 in amino acids: CASSPGQGPTPLHF. The CDR3 DNA reads TGTGCCAGCAGTCCTGGACAGGGGCCCACACCCCTCCACTTT.

V is TRBV5-1 and J is TRBJ1-1; 12 bases align to TRBD1. V lost 1 base to trimming and J lost 1 base; unmatched junction nucleotides: 2. In germline, CDR1 is SGHRS, CDR2 YFSETQ. The CDR3 length is 16 residues. CDR3 in amino acids: CASSLRDRGPNTEAFF. The CDR3 DNA sequence: TGCGCCAGCAGCTTGAGGGACAGGGGGCCGAACACTGAAGCTTTCTTT. The full variable domain, its missing parts supplied by reference TRBV5-1 and TRBJ1-1, is KAGVTQTPRYLIKTRGQQVTLSCSPISGHRSVSWYQQTPGQGLQFLFEYFSETQRNKGNFPGRFSGRQFSNSRSEMNVSTLELGDSALYLCASSLRDRGPNTEAFFGQGTRLTVV.

The CDR3 sequence is CASRGGAGSYEQYF. CDR3 DNA: TGTGCCAGCAGAGGCGGAGCGGGGTCCTACGAGCAGTACTTC. This chain uses TRBV2 with TRBJ2-7; 7 nucleotides align to TRBD2. Germline V gives CDR1 SNHLY, CDR2 FYNNEI. The CDR3 consists of 14 residues. With V trimmed by 6 bases and J by 1 base, 6 bases remained unmatched.

The V call is TRBV6-5, the J call TRBJ1-1; D is possibly TRBD1 (6 bases). Trimming removed 4 bases from V and 1 base from J, with 13 bases in between. The CDR3 extends over 15 amino acids. Germline V gene data show CDR1 as MNHEY and CDR2 as SVGAGI. The CDR3 protein is CASSSGHPPNTEAFF. CDR3 coding DNA: TGTGCCAGCAGTTCGGGACATCCCCCGAACACTGAAGCTTTCTTT.

This chain connects TRBV4-1 to TRBJ2-7; D possibly corresponds to TRBD2 (5 bases). The V gene lost 6 bases and the J gene lost 7 bases, with 25 bases spanning the gap. In germline, CDR1 is MGHRA, CDR2 YSYEKL. The CDR3 consists of 16 residues. The CDR3 DNA reads TGCGCCAGCAGACCCCGTTCAGGACCGCTTTCGGGGGAGCAGTACTTC. Translation gives CASRPRSGPLSGEQYF.

This chain links TRBV19 with TRBJ1-4; 7 bases map to TRBD1. This CDR3 comprises 16 residues. With 5 bases clipped from V and 7 bases from J, the junction kept 13 bases outside the gene matches. Germline V gene data show CDR1 as LNHDA and CDR2 as SQIVND (reference sequence). CDR3 residues: CASSALIHRGAEKLFF. The CDR3 DNA reads as TGTGCCAGTAGTGCATTGATCCACAGGGGAGCTGAAAAACTGTTTTTT.

In its sample, this clone was seen many times. The rearrangement uses TRBV6-1 and TRBJ2-7, with 7 bases lining up with TRBD1. V was clipped by 2 bases and J by 3 bases; unmatched bases: 7. The CDR3 length is 15 residues. Germline assignment: CDR1 MNHNS and CDR2 SASEGT. The CDR3 sequence is CASSETEGDSYEQYF. DNA of the CDR3: TGTGCCAGCAGTGAAACCGAGGGGGACAGCTACGAGCAGTACTTC.

For the CDR3, the DNA is TGTGCCAGCAGAAACGGGATTGTCGTGAATTCACCCCTCCACTTT. It yields the protein CASRNGIVVNSPLHF. The chain has TRBV6-5 and TRBJ1-6; no reliable D call. The ends were cut back, 6 bases at V and 7 bases at J, with 16 bases in the middle. Germline lookup yields CDR1 MNHEY and CDR2 SVGAGI. This CDR3 spans 15 amino acids.

This clone was detected a few times. The chain combines TRBV5-5 with TRBJ2-2; possible D gene TRBD1, 5 bases. Germline values: CDR1 SGHKS, CDR2 YYEKEE (reference sequence). The V end lost 2 bases, the J end lost 1 base, and 6 bases lay between the germline ends. The CDR3 covers 14 residues. The CDR3 DNA sequence: TGTGCCAGCAGCTTTACAGGGAACACCGGGGAGCTGTTTTTT. Translated: CASSFTGNTGELFF.

This chain uses TRBV5-4 with TRBJ1-2; tentative D call: TRBD1 (6 bases). This CDR3 has 18 residues. The germline V gene encodes CDR1 SGHNT and CDR2 YYREEE (reference sequence). Trimming took off 1 base at V and 0 bases at J, with 19 bases between the two ends. The CDR3 spells CASSLSRGTNSANYGYTF. The DNA for the CDR3 is TGTGCCAGCAGCTTGTCCAGGGGCACCAATTCTGCTAACTATGGCTACACCTTC.

The CDR3 DNA reads as TGTGCCAGCAGTGAAGCGTTCAGGGGCAATGAGCAGTTCTTC. It encodes CASSEAFRGNEQFF. The chain couples TRBV6-1 to TRBJ2-1, with D perhaps matching TRBD1 (6 bases). V was shortened by 0 bases and J by 6 bases, with 9 bases between the two germline ends. Germline CDR1 and CDR2: MNHNS and SASEGT. The CDR3 runs 14 residues.

The chain carries TRBV7-9 and TRBJ2-3, with D possibly being TRBD2 (5 bases). V lost 0 bases to trimming and J lost 9 bases, with 10 bases between them. CDR3 length equals 13 residues. Germline V gene lookup returns CDR1 SEHNR and CDR2 FQNEAQ (reference sequence). The CDR3 spells CASSLAGSGTQYF. In DNA, the CDR3 is TGTGCCAGCAGCTTAGCGGGTTCGGGGACGCAGTATTTT.

This clone was seen a handful of times. V gene TRBV29-1 combines with J gene TRBJ1-3; D ambiguous. This CDR3 has 13 amino acids. Trimming removed 6 bases at V and 3 bases at J, with 12 bases between. Germline V gene data show CDR1 as SQVTM and CDR2 as ANQGSEA. CDR3 sequence reads: CSVAGVVGNTIYF. DNA of the CDR3: TGCAGCGTCGCCGGGGTGGTTGGAAACACCATATATTTT.

This chain joins TRBV4-1 and TRBJ2-2; D gene unclear. Germline-derived CDR1 and CDR2 are MGHRA and YSYEKL. V was cut by 2 bases and J by 6 bases, with 16 bases left in between. The CDR3 is 16 amino acids. The CDR3 DNA reads TGCGCCAGCAGCCAACACGGTACTCTCTCCGCCGGGGAGCTGTTTTTT. Protein: CASSQHGTLSAGELFF.

The chain combines TRBV6-5 with TRBJ1-1, with a possible D match to TRBD1 (5 bases). Germline assignment: CDR1 MNHEY and CDR2 SVGAGI. V was pared by 7 bases and J by 4 bases, with 16 bases between. This CDR3 contains 14 residues. CDR3 coding DNA: TGTGCCAGCACCAAAGGGCAGGGAGGCACTGAAGCTTTCTTT. As protein: CASTKGQGGTEAFF.

This sequence joins TRBV5-1 and TRBJ2-3, with 9 bases identical to TRBD2. The germline V gene encodes CDR1 SGHRS and CDR2 YFSETQ. The J segment lost 0 bases and the V segment lost 1 base, leaving 3 bases of the junction unmatched. This CDR3 region has 16 residues. The CDR3 DNA sequence: TGCGCCAGCAGCTTGCGTAGCGGGGGAAGCACAGATACGCAGTATTTT. Its translation is CASSLRSGGSTDTQYF.